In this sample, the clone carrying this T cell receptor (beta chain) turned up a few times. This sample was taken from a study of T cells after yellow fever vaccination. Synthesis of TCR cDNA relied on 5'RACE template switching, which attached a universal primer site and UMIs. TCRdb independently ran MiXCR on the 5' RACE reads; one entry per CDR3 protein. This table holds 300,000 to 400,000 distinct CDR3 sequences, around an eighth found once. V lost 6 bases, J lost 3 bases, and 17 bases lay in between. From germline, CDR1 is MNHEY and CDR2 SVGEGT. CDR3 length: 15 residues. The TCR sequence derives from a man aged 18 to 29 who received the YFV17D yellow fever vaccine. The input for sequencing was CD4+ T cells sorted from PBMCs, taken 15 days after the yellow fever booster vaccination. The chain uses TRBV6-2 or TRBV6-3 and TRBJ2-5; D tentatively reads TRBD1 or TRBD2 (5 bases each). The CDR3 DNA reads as TGTGCCAGCAGACACGGGGCCGGCGGAGAAGAGACCCAGTACTTC. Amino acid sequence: CASRHGAGGEETQYF.